Below are 27 T cell receptor beta chains sequenced from a single sample in a study of shared clonotypes between healthy human individuals. The repertoire was sequenced with immunoSEQ multiplex PCR; TCRdb's copy has only in-frame clones and lacks some. The repertoire holds fewer than 850,000 clones, with about nine tenths as singletons. The sample taken for sequencing was memory CD8+ T cells from PBMCs. The subset is: CD45RO+ cells pooled with CCR7-negative TemRA cells. These receptors were collected from a man aged 18 to 29 in good health. Some clones in this sample may be carry-over from other donors' samples.

The chain uses TRBV29-1 and TRBJ1-2; 8 bases fit TRBD1. Losses at the gene ends were 7 bases for V and 2 bases for J; bases not matched to a gene: 9. The CDR3 runs to 14 residues. Germline V gene sequence: CDR1 SQVTM, CDR2 ANQGSEA. Here the CDR3 DNA reads TGCAGCGCCCTAGACAGGGGAGGAAACTATGGCTACACCTTC. It encodes CSALDRGGNYGYTF.

The rearrangement links TRBV5-1 to TRBJ1-2; D might be TRBD1 (6 bases). V was clipped by 0 bases and J by 5 bases, with 14 bases between them. The germline V gene has CDR1 SGHRS and CDR2 YFSETQ. The CDR3 is 15 residues long. In DNA form, the CDR3 reads TGCGCCAGCAGCTTGGAGCGGGGGGCCGGATATGGCTACACCTTC. This translates into CASSLERGAGYGYTF. Drawing the rest from reference TRBV5-1 and TRBJ1-2, the complete variable domain is KAGVTQTPRYLIKTRGQQVTLSCSPISGHRSVSWYQQTPGQGLQFLFEYFSETQRNKGNFPGRFSGRQFSNSRSEMNVSTLELGDSALYLCASSLERGAGYGYTFGSGTRLTVV.

This chain links TRBV7-9 with TRBJ2-1, with D perhaps matching TRBD2 (6 bases). Trimming stripped 4 bases from V and 10 bases from J, with 17 bases between. Germline V CDR1 and CDR2: SEHNR, FQNEAQ (reference sequence). The CDR3 consists of 14 residues. DNA of the CDR3: TGTGCCAGCAGCTGGACCGGACTAAATGTAGAGCAGTTCTTC. Translation: CASSWTGLNVEQFF. Filled out from reference TRBV7-9 and TRBJ2-1, the complete variable domain reads DTGVSQNPRHKITKRGQNVTFRCDPISEHNRLYWYRQTLGQGPEFLTYFQNEAQLEKSRLLSDRFSAERPKGSFSTLEIQRTEQGDSAMYLCASSWTGLNVEQFFGPGTRLTVL.

Here the CDR3 DNA reads TGTGCCAGCAGTTTAATCGGGACAGGGATGGATCAGCCCCAGCATTTT. Translation gives CASSLIGTGMDQPQHF. V is TRBV27 and J is TRBJ1-5; 9 bases are shared with TRBD1. The germline gives CDR1 MNHEY, CDR2 SMNVEV (reference sequence). The V segment lost 2 bases and the J segment 5 bases; nucleotides outside the gene matches: 7. The CDR3 sequence is 16 residues long.

The V gene is TRBV20-1, the J gene TRBJ2-1; D might be TRBD1 or TRBD2, each matching 5 bases. CDR1 and CDR2 from the germline V gene are DFQATT and SNEGSKA (reference sequence). The V end was cut by 8 bases, the J end by 9 bases, with 11 bases between. The CDR3 loop spans 10 amino acids. The CDR3 loop reads CSLLGAEQFF. The CDR3 DNA follows: TGCAGTCTCCTCGGGGCTGAGCAGTTCTTC.

This chain links TRBV11-1 with TRBJ2-5, with 8 bases aligning to TRBD1. V shed 5 bases, J shed 4 bases, and the junction held 6 bases outside the gene matches. CDR1 SGHAT and CDR2 FQDESV come from the germline V gene (reference sequence). This CDR3 comprises 14 residues. In DNA form, the CDR3 reads TGTGCCAGCAGCAAATTGACAGGGGCAGAGACCCAGTACTTC. Its translation: CASSKLTGAETQYF.

The chain couples TRBV5-6 to TRBJ2-1, with 11 bases identical to TRBD2. V lost 4 bases, J lost 6 bases, and 9 bases stayed unmatched. Germline V gene sequence: CDR1 SGHDT, CDR2 YYEEEE. The CDR3 consists of 16 residues. The CDR3 reads CASSVLAGVVGNEQFF. The CDR3 nucleotides are TGTGCCAGCAGCGTACTAGCGGGAGTTGTCGGCAATGAGCAGTTCTTC.

This clone came up once. The rearrangement joins TRBV7-9 to TRBJ2-7; perhaps TRBD2 as D (6 bases). The length of the CDR3 is 11 residues. V was shortened by 11 bases and J by 1 base, with 9 bases between the two germline ends. In germline, CDR1 is SEHNR, CDR2 FQNEAQ (reference sequence). DNA of the CDR3: TGTGCCGGGGGGAGATCCTACGAGCAGTACTTC. Translated: CAGGRSYEQYF.

The CDR3, as DNA: TGTGCCATCAGTGAGCTTGACAGTCTCCTCTCTGGGGCCAACGTCCTGACTTTC. It encodes CAISELDSLLSGANVLTF. The chain combines TRBV10-3 with TRBJ2-6; a weak D match, TRBD1 (5 bases). There are 18 residues in the CDR3. Germline V gene data show CDR1 as ENHRY and CDR2 as SYGVKD. Trimming took 2 bases from V and 0 from J, leaving 14 bases between them.

This rearrangement joins TRBV4-1 to TRBJ2-2; TRBD1 might be the D (5 bases). V was clipped by 1 base and J by 5 bases, with 11 bases between them. Germline V gives CDR1 MGHRA, CDR2 YSYEKL. This CDR3 region has 15 residues. The CDR3 sequence: CASSQAQGGTGELFF. As DNA, the CDR3 is TGCGCCAGCAGCCAAGCCCAGGGTGGAACCGGGGAGCTGTTTTTT.

This chain joins TRBV10-2 and TRBJ2-1; D is perhaps TRBD2 (5 bases). The germline gives CDR1 WSHSY, CDR2 SAAADI. This CDR3 comprises 13 residues. V was cut by 4 bases and J by 8 bases, with 12 bases left in between. CDR3 in amino acids: CASSGFEGDEQFF. The CDR3 bases are TGCGCCAGCAGTGGCTTTGAGGGCGATGAGCAGTTCTTC.

Remarks on this clone: Other DNA variants within this sample encode the same CDR3. V is TRBV15 and J is TRBJ2-3, with D possibly being TRBD1 (6 bases). Germline CDR1 reads LNHNV; CDR2 reads YYDKDF (reference sequence). Trimming removed 1 base at V and 2 bases at J, with 10 bases between. There are 15 residues in the CDR3. The CDR3 reads CATSRVGQLTDTQYF. The CDR3, as DNA: TGTGCCACCAGCAGAGTTGGACAGCTCACAGATACGCAGTATTTT.

The chain couples TRBV10-3 to TRBJ2-7, with 9 bases aligning to TRBD2. CDR3 length equals 17 residues. The germline gives CDR1 ENHRY, CDR2 SYGVKD. V trimming: 2 bases; J trimming: 1 base; junction bases outside the gene matches: 9. The CDR3 here is CAISENLVGLASYEQYF. Written as DNA, the CDR3 is TGTGCCATCAGTGAGAACCTCGTGGGACTAGCTTCCTACGAGCAGTACTTC.

This clone occurred once. V and J are TRBV28 and TRBJ1-1; 8 bases match TRBD1. The V and J ends lost 6 bases and 5 bases, in that order; junction bases with no gene match: 8. This CDR3 has 14 amino acids. The V gene's germline CDR1 is MDHEN and CDR2 SYDVKM. CDR3 amino acids: CASRVDRGRTEAFF. The DNA of the CDR3 is TGTGCCAGCAGGGTTGACAGGGGAAGGACTGAAGCTTTCTTT.

The chain uses TRBV18 and TRBJ2-7; 10 nucleotides agree with TRBD2. Germline assignment: CDR1 KGHSH and CDR2 LQKENI. The CDR3 extends over 16 amino acids. V lost 3 bases, J lost 0 bases, and 5 bases stayed unmatched. For the CDR3, the DNA is TGTGCCAGCTCACCGTCTTGGACTAGCGGCTCCTACGAGCAGTACTTC. As protein: CASSPSWTSGSYEQYF.

The chain employs TRBV7-9 and TRBJ2-2, with D perhaps TRBD2 (5 bases). Germline-derived CDR1 and CDR2 are SEHNR and FQNEAQ (reference sequence). V lost 6 bases, J lost 0 bases, and 17 bases lay in between. This CDR3 comprises 17 residues. The CDR3 DNA reads TGTGCCAGCAGATCAGCGGTGGGTGGCGCGAACACCGGGGAGCTGTTTTTT. Protein product: CASRSAVGGANTGELFF.

The chain has TRBV19 and TRBJ2-2, with a weak D call TRBD1 (6 bases). Between the trimmed V and J ends, which lost 8 bases and 2 bases, there was a span of 12 bases. The CDR3 spans 14 residues. Germline assignment: CDR1 LNHDA and CDR2 SQIVND (reference sequence). The CDR3 region is CASGQFYNTGELFF. CDR3 bases: TGTGCCAGTGGACAGTTCTATAACACCGGGGAGCTGTTTTTT.

V and J are TRBV28 and TRBJ1-1; perhaps TRBD1 as D (6 bases). V gave up 1 base and J gave up 8 bases, with 14 bases separating them. CDR3 length: 14 amino acids. Germline assignment: CDR1 MDHEN and CDR2 SYDVKM. The CDR3 bases are TGTGCCAGCAGTTTATCAGGGGCCCTCCGAGAAGCTTTCTTT. Amino acids: CASSLSGALREAFF.

The chain employs TRBV29-1 and TRBJ1-6; TRBD1 is a possible D gene (5 bases). The V gene lost 6 bases and the J gene lost 10 bases, with 16 bases spanning the gap. Germline V gene sequence: CDR1 SQVTM, CDR2 ANQGSEA. The length of the CDR3 is 13 residues. CDR3 in amino acids: CSVRSGEGSPLHF. The CDR3 DNA reads TGCAGCGTCAGATCGGGGGAGGGATCACCCCTCCACTTT.

V is TRBV28 and J is TRBJ2-5, with D possibly being TRBD2 (5 bases). The V end lost 7 bases, the J end lost 2 bases, and 17 bases lay between the germline ends. The CDR3 runs to 15 residues. Germline V lookup: CDR1 MDHEN, CDR2 SYDVKM. The CDR3 reads CASTSWSGAQETQYF. DNA for the CDR3: TGTGCCAGCACCTCATGGAGCGGAGCGCAAGAGACCCAGTACTTC.

This clone has just one count. This chain links TRBV5-8 with TRBJ2-7; 10 bases are shared with TRBD2. This CDR3 contains 16 residues. The V segment lost 2 bases and the J segment 6 bases; nucleotides outside the gene matches: 11. The V gene's germline CDR1 is SGHTS and CDR2 YDEGEE. The CDR3 sequence is CASSLDRASGRSEQYF. CDR3 DNA sequence: TGTGCCAGCAGCTTAGACAGGGCTAGCGGGAGAAGCGAGCAGTACTTC.

The gene calls are TRBV10-3 and TRBJ2-1; 8 nucleotides agree with TRBD1. CDR3 length equals 16 residues. Germline V gives CDR1 ENHRY, CDR2 SYGVKD. The V gene end was trimmed by 7 bases and the J gene end by 8 bases; junction bases not matched to a gene: 16. The CDR3 loop is CAITPGQGTLLDEQFF. Here the CDR3 DNA reads TGTGCCATCACCCCCGGACAGGGCACCCTCTTGGATGAGCAGTTCTTC.

This chain uses TRBV7-9 with TRBJ2-7; D may be TRBD2 (6 bases). The CDR3 totals 17 residues. Germline-derived CDR1 and CDR2 are SEHNR and FQNEAQ (reference sequence). V lost 5 bases to trimming and J lost 7 bases, with 27 bases between them. CDR3 residues: CASSPGGGRPPWWEQYF. The DNA of the CDR3 is TGTGCCAGCAGCCCAGGTGGGGGGAGACCACCCTGGTGGGAGCAGTACTTC.

The chain's CDR3 is CASTVGGASYEQYF. The CDR3 DNA sequence: TGTGCCAGCACCGTAGGGGGGGCCTCCTACGAGCAGTACTTC. The chain combines TRBV28 with TRBJ2-7; TRBD2 might be the D (7 bases). V shed 7 bases and J shed 0 bases, with 13 bases lying between them. The CDR3 contains 14 residues. Germline-derived CDR1 and CDR2 are MDHEN and SYDVKM.

The chain couples TRBV5-6 to TRBJ1-3; 10 nucleotides align to TRBD1. The CDR3 has 16 residues. The germline V gene encodes CDR1 SGHDT and CDR2 YYEEEE. The J segment lost 0 bases and the V segment lost 5 bases, leaving 5 bases of the junction unmatched. The CDR3 coding sequence is TGTGCCAGCAGTAACAGACAGGGGGCCTCTGGAAACACCATATATTTT. It encodes CASSNRQGASGNTIYF.

The chain couples TRBV4-1 to TRBJ1-2, with unresolved D. Germline V gene data show CDR1 as MGHRA and CDR2 as YSYEKL. The V gene lost 2 bases and the J gene lost 4 bases, with 14 bases spanning the gap. The CDR3 extends over 15 amino acids. The CDR3: CASSQTAGVGYGYTF. CDR3 sequence (DNA): TGCGCCAGCAGCCAAACGGCCGGGGTGGGCTATGGCTACACCTTC.

This clone was seen a few times. The genes are TRBV6-1 and TRBJ1-5; D gene uncertain. The germline CDR1 and CDR2 sequences are MNHNS and SASEGT. V was clipped by 2 bases and J by 0 bases, with 14 bases between them. CDR3 length equals 17 residues. The DNA for the CDR3 is TGTGCCAGCAGTGAATACGTGTTGGCAGATAGCAATCAGCCCCAGCATTTT. Its protein is CASSEYVLADSNQPQHF.